One and the same sample provided the 6 T cell receptor beta chains below, sequenced in a study of blood T cell repertoires in COVID-19. Assay: immunoSEQ multiplex PCR; the TCRdb copy retains only in-frame clones and omits some. The sample has about 480,000 clones, more than 70% seen once. The source material was peripheral blood. These receptors came from a woman between 45 and 65 years old with COVID-19, enrolled during active disease.

CDR3 amino acids: CASSQFVTGSGDEAFF. The DNA of the CDR3 is TGCGCCAGCAGCCAATTCGTTACAGGGAGCGGGGATGAAGCTTTCTTT. This chain links TRBV4-1 with TRBJ1-1, with D possibly TRBD1 on 6 matching bases. V lost 2 bases, J lost 7 bases, and 20 bases lay in between. This CDR3 spans 16 amino acids. Germline V gene sequence: CDR1 MGHRA, CDR2 YSYEKL.

The chain couples TRBV5-1 to TRBJ2-2; no clear D gene. This CDR3 has 12 residues. Germline CDR1 SGHRS, CDR2 YFSETQ. Trimming took off 2 bases at V and 7 bases at J, with 6 bases between the two ends. Written as DNA, the CDR3 is TGCGCCAGCAGCTTTTCCGGCGGGGAGCTGTTTTTT. Encoded protein: CASSFSGGELFF.

V and J are TRBV3-1 (or the pseudogene TRBV3-2) and TRBJ1-1; TRBD1 agrees at 8 bases. This CDR3 is 14 amino acids long. V gave up 6 bases and J gave up 3 bases; unmatched junction bases: 6. Germline V lookup: CDR1 LGHDT, CDR2 YNNKEL (reference sequence). In DNA, the CDR3 is TGTGCCAGCAGTCCGACGGACAGGGACACTGAAGCTTTCTTT. Translation: CASSPTDRDTEAFF.

The chain employs TRBV12-3 or TRBV12-4 and TRBJ2-3; unclear D gene. This CDR3 has 13 amino acids. The ends were cut back, 8 bases at V and 2 bases at J, with 11 bases in the middle. CDR3 sequence: CASGVVNTDTQYF. The CDR3 DNA follows: TGTGCCAGCGGAGTGGTTAACACAGATACGCAGTATTTT.

The chain employs TRBV11-3 and TRBJ2-1; perhaps TRBD2 as D (7 bases). Trimming removed 5 bases from V and 3 bases from J, with 17 bases in between. CDR3 size: 16 residues. Germline V gene sequence: CDR1 SGHNT, CDR2 YENEEA. The CDR3 protein is CASSPRGGGDYNEQFF. CDR3 in DNA: TGTGCCAGCAGCCCCCGGGGCGGGGGCGACTACAATGAGCAGTTCTTC.

The chain recombines TRBV9 with TRBJ1-1; D possibly corresponds to TRBD1 (6 bases). Trimming stripped 0 bases from V and 2 bases from J, with 8 bases between. This CDR3 has 14 residues. Germline V gives CDR1 SGDLS, CDR2 YYNGEE. DNA for the CDR3: TGTGCCAGCAGCGTAGACAGGGATAACACTGAAGCTTTCTTT. Protein: CASSVDRDNTEAFF.